This TCR beta chain comes out of a study of cytomegalovirus exposure and HLA in healthy donors. Study summary: One earlier analysis, a look at 150 million to 200 million T cells, found some 100 million unique TCR beta sequences. Most genotyped donors, 65% to 90% of about 430, had Caucasian-associated genetic ancestry. General study results and limits: For TCR beta chains, V- and J-gene trimming was later linked to a missense DCLRE1C variant.

Germline V lookup: CDR1 SNHLY, CDR2 FYNNEI. This CDR3 has 12 amino acids. Primers for the PCR totalled 60 Vbeta and 13 Jbeta. Using immunoSEQ multiplex PCR, the repertoire was profiled, and TCRdb retains in-frame clones only, with some absent. The table lists 90,000 to 140,000 clones, about three quarters of them singletons. Comment on this clone: Its antigen is currently unknown. Its ends do not fully match the called genes, so a read error is possible. This specimen includes other DNA sequences encoding the same CDR3.

The material sequenced was PBMCs. This TCR derives from a male donor in good health and CMV-seronegative. The chain has TRBV2 and TRBJ2-7; D possibly corresponds to TRBD1 (5 bases). The CDR3 loop reads CASSITGIEQYF. The CDR3 nucleotides read TGCGCCAGCAGCATCACAGGTATCGAGCAGTACTTC.